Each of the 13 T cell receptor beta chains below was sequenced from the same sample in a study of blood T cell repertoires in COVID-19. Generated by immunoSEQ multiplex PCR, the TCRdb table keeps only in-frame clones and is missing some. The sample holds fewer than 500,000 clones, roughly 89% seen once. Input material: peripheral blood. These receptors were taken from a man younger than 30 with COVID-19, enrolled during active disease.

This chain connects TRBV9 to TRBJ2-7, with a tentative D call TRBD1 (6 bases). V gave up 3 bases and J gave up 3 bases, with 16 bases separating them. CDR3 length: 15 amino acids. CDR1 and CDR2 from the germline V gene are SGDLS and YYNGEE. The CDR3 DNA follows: TGTGCCAGCAGCGCCGGGACACCGCCCTTCTACGAGCAGTACTTC. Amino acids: CASSAGTPPFYEQYF.

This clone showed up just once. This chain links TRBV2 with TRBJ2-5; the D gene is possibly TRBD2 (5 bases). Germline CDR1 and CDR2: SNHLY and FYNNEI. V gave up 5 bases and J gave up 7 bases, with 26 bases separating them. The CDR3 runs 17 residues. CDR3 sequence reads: CASSPRRWRTTSGTQYF. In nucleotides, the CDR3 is TGTGCCAGCAGTCCCAGGAGGTGGAGGACCACTTCAGGGACCCAGTACTTC.

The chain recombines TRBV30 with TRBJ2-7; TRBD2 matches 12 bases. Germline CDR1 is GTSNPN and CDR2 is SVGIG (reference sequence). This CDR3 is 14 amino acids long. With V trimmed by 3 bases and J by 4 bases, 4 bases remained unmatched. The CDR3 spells CAWRTSGRRYEQYF. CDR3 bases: TGTGCCTGGAGAACTAGCGGGAGGAGGTACGAGCAGTACTTC.

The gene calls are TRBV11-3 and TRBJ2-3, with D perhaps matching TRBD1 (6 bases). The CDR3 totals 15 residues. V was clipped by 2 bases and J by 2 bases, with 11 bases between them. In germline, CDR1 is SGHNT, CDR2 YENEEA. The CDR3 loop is CASSLRGTPTDTQYF. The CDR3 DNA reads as TGTGCCAGCAGCTTAAGGGGGACACCCACAGATACGCAGTATTTT.

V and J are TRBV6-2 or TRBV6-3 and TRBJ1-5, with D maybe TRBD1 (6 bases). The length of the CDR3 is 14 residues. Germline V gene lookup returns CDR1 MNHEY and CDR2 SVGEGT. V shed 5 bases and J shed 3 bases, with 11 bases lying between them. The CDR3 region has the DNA TGTGCCAGCAGTGGGAACAGGGCCAATCAGCCCCAGCATTTT. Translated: CASSGNRANQPQHF.

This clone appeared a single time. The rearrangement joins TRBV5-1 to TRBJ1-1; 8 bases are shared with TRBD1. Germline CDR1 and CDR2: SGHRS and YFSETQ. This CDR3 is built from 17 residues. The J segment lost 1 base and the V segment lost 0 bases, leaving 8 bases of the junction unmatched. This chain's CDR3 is CASSLVPRGRGNTEAFF. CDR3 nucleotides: TGCGCCAGCAGCTTGGTACCCAGGGGGCGAGGGAACACTGAAGCTTTCTTT. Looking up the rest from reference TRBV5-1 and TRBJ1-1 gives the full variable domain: KAGVTQTPRYLIKTRGQQVTLSCSPISGHRSVSWYQQTPGQGLQFLFEYFSETQRNKGNFPGRFSGRQFSNSRSEMNVSTLELGDSALYLCASSLVPRGRGNTEAFFGQGTRLTVV.

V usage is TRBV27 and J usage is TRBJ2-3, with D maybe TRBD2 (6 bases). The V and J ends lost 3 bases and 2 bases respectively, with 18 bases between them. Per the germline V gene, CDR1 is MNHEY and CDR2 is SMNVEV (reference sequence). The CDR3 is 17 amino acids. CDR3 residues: CASSFTPHGSVTDTQYF. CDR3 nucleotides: TGTGCCAGCAGTTTCACACCCCACGGGAGTGTCACAGATACGCAGTATTTT.

CDR3 in DNA: TGCAGCACCCTGACTAGCGGGAGGGTCAATGAGCAGTTCTTC. Its protein product is CSTLTSGRVNEQFF. The chain combines TRBV29-1 with TRBJ2-1, with TRBD2 identical over 14 bases. The V gene end was trimmed by 8 bases and the J gene end by 6 bases; junction bases not matched to a gene: 6. The CDR3 runs 14 residues. Germline V gene lookup returns CDR1 SQVTM and CDR2 ANQGSEA.

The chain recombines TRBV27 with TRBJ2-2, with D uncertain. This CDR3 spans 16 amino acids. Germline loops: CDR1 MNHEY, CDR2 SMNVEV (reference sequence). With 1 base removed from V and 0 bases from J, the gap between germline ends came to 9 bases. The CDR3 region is CASSLYPSANTGELFF. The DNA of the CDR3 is TGTGCCAGCAGTTTATATCCCAGTGCGAACACCGGGGAGCTGTTTTTT.

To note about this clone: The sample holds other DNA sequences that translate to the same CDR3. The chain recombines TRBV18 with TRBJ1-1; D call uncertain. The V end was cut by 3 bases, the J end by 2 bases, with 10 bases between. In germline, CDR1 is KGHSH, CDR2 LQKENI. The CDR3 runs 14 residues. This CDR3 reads CASSPGGGNTEAFF. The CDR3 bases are TGTGCCAGCTCACCCGGTGGAGGTAACACTGAAGCTTTCTTT.

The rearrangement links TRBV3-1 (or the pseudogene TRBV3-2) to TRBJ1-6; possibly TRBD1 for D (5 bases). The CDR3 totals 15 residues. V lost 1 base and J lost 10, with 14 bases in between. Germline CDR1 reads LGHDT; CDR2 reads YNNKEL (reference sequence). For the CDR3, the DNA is TGTGCCAGCAGCCAAGCTGTTGCAGGGAGGTCACCCCTCCACTTT. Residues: CASSQAVAGRSPLHF.

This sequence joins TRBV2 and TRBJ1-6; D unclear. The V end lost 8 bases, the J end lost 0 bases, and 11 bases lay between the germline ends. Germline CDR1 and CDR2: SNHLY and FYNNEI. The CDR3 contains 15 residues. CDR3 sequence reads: CASRLPSSYNSPLHF. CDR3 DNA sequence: TGTGCCAGCCGACTACCAAGCTCCTATAATTCACCCCTCCACTTT.

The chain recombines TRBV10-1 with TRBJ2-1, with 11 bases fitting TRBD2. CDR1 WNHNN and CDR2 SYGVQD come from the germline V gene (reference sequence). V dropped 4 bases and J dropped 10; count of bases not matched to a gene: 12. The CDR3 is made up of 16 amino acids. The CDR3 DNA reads TGCGCCAGCAGTGCGGTAACTAGCGGGGGACCAGGGGAGCAGTTCTTC. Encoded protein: CASSAVTSGGPGEQFF.